This T cell receptor (beta chain) was sequenced during a study of response to subunit inactivated influenza vaccine. Study observations and caveats: The authors suggested that every seasonal influenza vaccination recruits few new T cells.

This clonotype showed up many times. Its specificity is not known. TCRdb recomputed calls from the RT-PCR reads with MiXCR, one row per CDR3 protein. The data show 530,000 or so distinct CDR3 sequences, with 14% seen just once and roughly 10% held by the top ten. The CDR3 contains 17 residues. V was clipped by 4 bases and J by 0 bases, with 15 bases between them. CDR1 is SGHTA and CDR2 is FQGNSA in the germline V gene. Here the sequenced sample was PBMCs from blood, taken about 12 days after vaccination. The clonotype was recovered from a man aged 45 to 65 who received an inactivated influenza vaccine. The chain uses TRBV7-2 and TRBJ2-2; TRBD1 is a possible D gene (6 bases). CDR3 DNA sequence: TGTGCCAGCAGCTCAGCGCCACAGGGTGCGAACACCGGGGAGCTGTTTTTT. Its translation: CASSSAPQGANTGELFF.